Given below is one T cell receptor beta chain in context. Its antigen remains unknown. The culture ran for 10 to 11 days, and then CD4+ T cells were isolated. Everyone in the study got two shots of either the BNT162b2 or mRNA-1273 vaccine. Half-medium replacement with IL-2 medium occurred on days 3 and 7. Here immunoSEQ multiplex PCR was the method, and the copy in TCRdb shows in-frame clones only, minus some. Among about 45,000 clones listed, more than 65% were seen once. This sample is part of a study of vaccination effects on CD4 cells after COVID-19. Study context: Samples that were drawn after vaccination came a median of 72 days after the second dose.

Study-wide results and limits: Late in the post-vaccination period, infection-induced and vaccine-induced clones underwent marked clonal contraction.

The CDR3 contains 15 residues. V was pared by 4 bases and J by 1 base, with 14 bases between. Germline V CDR1 and CDR2: SGHRS, YFSETQ. The source material was CD4+ T cells from PBMCs cultured without peptide, sampled after COVID-19 vaccination. The sequence came from a human donor who received a COVID-19 vaccine. V usage is TRBV5-1 and J usage is TRBJ1-1; weak D call: TRBD1 (5 bases). CDR3 sequence: CASSGWTTKNTEAFF. The CDR3, as DNA: TGCGCCAGCAGCGGCTGGACAACGAAGAACACTGAAGCTTTCTTT.